A selection of T cell receptor beta chains follows, all from one sample in a study of T cells after yellow fever vaccination. One entry per CDR3 protein results from TCRdb running MiXCR on the 5' RACE reads. There are about 220,000 distinct CDR3 sequences in the sample; roughly 3.3% occur only once, and 2.5% to 3.5% lies in the top ten. The sample consisted of CD4+ T cells sorted from PBMCs, taken 10 days after the yellow fever booster vaccination. These receptors were obtained from a man younger than 30 who received the YFV17D yellow fever vaccine. Both conserved end residues are part of each CDR3. The D gene is left open where the match is weak. For some rows the clone size is stated as once, few or many, or as a class when expanded; others skip it.

TRBV12-3/TRBV12-4,NA,few,TRBJ1-3,TGTGCCAGCCGGGCTTCTGGGCGGGGAAACACCATATATTTT,CASRASGRGNTIYF
TRBV12-3/TRBV12-4,NA,few,TRBJ1-1,TGTGCCAGCAGTTTACTACAACTCGAAGCTTTCTTT,CASSLLQLEAFF
TRBV7-8,NA,few,TRBJ1-3,TGTGCCAGCAGGCCTCTTTCAGGGAAAAACACCATATATTTT,CASRPLSGKNTIYF
TRBV29-1,NA,many,TRBJ1-2,TGCAGCGTTGTGTCTGGGGGCTACACCTTC,CSVVSGGYTF
TRBV20-1,NA,many,TRBJ1-3,TGCAGTGCCCGCGTGGGGGTTGCTGGAAACACCATATATTTT,CSARVGVAGNTIYF
TRBV4-1,TRBD2,many,TRBJ2-3,TGCGCCAGCAGCCAACTTCCGGGACTAGCATCCACCACAGATACGCAGTATTTT,CASSQLPGLASTTDTQYF
TRBV4-1,NA,many,TRBJ1-6,TGCGCCAGCAGCCCCCCCCTAGCACCCCTCCACTTT,CASSPPLAPLHF
TRBV15,NA,few,TRBJ1-5,TGTGCCACCAGCAGAGATCCCACCGTCGGCAATCAGCCCCAGCATTTT,CATSRDPTVGNQPQHF
TRBV4-3,TRBD1,NA,TRBJ1-4,TGCGCCAGCAGCCAAGATCGCAGGGACAGCGAAAAACTGTTTTTT,CASSQDRRDSEKLFF
TRBV30,NA,few,TRBJ2-5,TGTGCCTGGACACAGGAGGAGACCCAGTACTTC,CAWTQEETQYF
TRBV12-3/TRBV12-4,NA,many,TRBJ2-2,TGTGCCAGCAGTTGGAGAGGGGAGCTGTTTTTT,CASSWRGELFF
TRBV7-7,TRBD1,many,TRBJ2-2,TGTGCTAGCAGCCCAGGGGGCCGGAACACCGGGGAGCTGTTTTTT,CASSPGGRNTGELFF
TRBV20-1,NA,NA,TRBJ1-1,TGCAGTGCTAGTTTACGGCACACTGAAGCTTTCTTT,CSASLRHTEAFF
TRBV20-1,TRBD1,many,TRBJ1-2,TGCAGTGCTGATGGGACAGGCGGCGGTGCCTCCGGATATGGCTACACCTTC,CSADGTGGGASGYGYTF
TRBV24-1,TRBD1,few,TRBJ1-5,TGTGCCACCAGTGAATCGGGCAGGGGGGACAATCAGCCCCAGCATTTT,CATSESGRGDNQPQHF
TRBV7-9,TRBD1,many,TRBJ1-2,TGTGCCAGCAGCCGCGGACAGGGCCCCTATGGCTACACCTTC,CASSRGQGPYGYTF
TRBV5-4,NA,many,TRBJ1-1,TGTGCCAGCAGCTCCGAGATCTGGACGGGACCGAACACTGAAGCTTTCTTT,CASSSEIWTGPNTEAFF
TRBV12-3/TRBV12-4,TRBD1,many,TRBJ1-6,TGTGCCAGCAGCGGGACAGCCAATTCACCCCTCCACTTT,CASSGTANSPLHF
TRBV6-2/TRBV6-3,TRBD2,many,TRBJ2-5,TGTGCCAGCAGTACCGGGACTAGCGGGGCCGGGGAGACCCAGTACTTC,CASSTGTSGAGETQYF
TRBV7-3,TRBD2,NA,TRBJ2-5,TGTGCCAGCAGCATCAGACTAGCGGAGACCCAGTACTTC,CASSIRLAETQYF
TRBV4-3,TRBD1,many,TRBJ2-2,TGCGCCAGCAGCCAAGATAGTCGGACAGGGAGCACCGGGGAGCTGTTTTTT,CASSQDSRTGSTGELFF
TRBV2,TRBD2,NA,TRBJ2-1,TGTGCCAGCAGCTCCACCGGGACTAGTCTTTTCTTC,CASSSTGTSLFF
TRBV9,TRBD2,many,TRBJ2-5,TGTGCCAGCAGCGCTCCGGGACTAGCGATTGAGACCCAGTACTTC,CASSAPGLAIETQYF
TRBV6-2/TRBV6-3,TRBD1,few,TRBJ1-6,TGTGCCAGCAGTGCGGGACAGGGGGGGAATTCACCCCTCCACTTT,CASSAGQGGNSPLHF
TRBV20-1,NA,few,TRBJ1-5,TGCAGTGCCATAACTGTAAGGGGTAGCAATCAGCCCCAGCATTTT,CSAITVRGSNQPQHF
TRBV7-2,NA,many,TRBJ2-2,TGTGCCAGCAGCCCAACGAACACCGGGGAGCTGTTTTTT,CASSPTNTGELFF
TRBV7-2,NA,few,TRBJ2-3,TGTGCCAGCAGCTTACAGGAGGGCCCCACAGATACGCAGTATTTT,CASSLQEGPTDTQYF
TRBV5-1,TRBD1,many,TRBJ1-1,TGCGCCAGCAGCTTAGACAGGGGTAGCACTGAAGCTTTCTTT,CASSLDRGSTEAFF
TRBV5-8,TRBD1,NA,TRBJ1-4,TGTGCCAGCAGCCCAGGCCGAGGGACAGGGATTGAAAAACTGTTTTTT,CASSPGRGTGIEKLFF
TRBV6-5,TRBD1,many,TRBJ1-4,TGTGCCAGCAGGTCAGGGGGCAGGGATGAAAAACTGTTTTTT,CASRSGGRDEKLFF
TRBV4-2,NA,many,TRBJ1-3,TGTGCCAGCAGCCAAGATCGGGACACCAACTCTGGAAACACCATATATTTT,CASSQDRDTNSGNTIYF
TRBV6-6,TRBD2,many,TRBJ2-5,TGTGCCAGCAGTCCCGATCCGGGGGGTGAGACCCAGTACTTC,CASSPDPGGETQYF
TRBV29-1,NA,NA,TRBJ2-3,TGCAGCGTTGTTGGGGGCCGCAGGCTTGATACAGATACGCAGTATTTT,CSVVGGRRLDTDTQYF
TRBV11-3,NA,many,TRBJ1-6,TGTGCCAGCAGCGACAGAAATTCACCCCTCCACTTT,CASSDRNSPLHF
TRBV7-2,NA,few,TRBJ1-5,TGTGCCAGCAGCTCACAGGGAGGGTCCAATCAGCCCCAGCATTTT,CASSSQGGSNQPQHF
TRBV7-6,TRBD1,many,TRBJ1-1,TGTGCCAGCAGCCCTGACAGGGGAAGAGCTTTCTTT,CASSPDRGRAFF
TRBV6-2/TRBV6-3,NA,NA,TRBJ2-7,TGTGCCAGCAGTCCGCTGACAGGATACTACGAGCAGTACTTC,CASSPLTGYYEQYF
TRBV5-6,NA,NA,TRBJ1-3,TGTGCCAGCAGCATCACCTCTGGAAACACCATATATTTT,CASSITSGNTIYF
TRBV7-3,NA,NA,TRBJ2-3,TGTGCCAGCAGCTTAAAGCTGGCGGGCACAGATACGCAGTATTTT,CASSLKLAGTDTQYF
TRBV5-1,NA,few,TRBJ2-5,TGCGCCAGCAGCTATCCGGGCGGTGGAGAGACCCAGTACTTC,CASSYPGGGETQYF
TRBV7-2,NA,many,TRBJ1-1,TGTGCCAGCAGCTTAGCCAGGGTGAACACTGAAGCTTTCTTT,CASSLARVNTEAFF
TRBV6-5,NA,many,TRBJ2-3,TGTGCCAGCATGCGGGACAGAGGGCGCACAGATACGCAGTATTTT,CASMRDRGRTDTQYF
TRBV9,NA,few,TRBJ2-5,TGTGCCAGCAGCGCCCGGGCCTGGGGGGTCCAAGAGACCCAGTACTTC,CASSARAWGVQETQYF
TRBV9,NA,many,TRBJ1-1,TGTGCCAGCAGCATCCAGCCGAACACTGAAGCTTTCTTT,CASSIQPNTEAFF
TRBV10-3,TRBD2,many,TRBJ2-3,TGTGCCATCAGTGAGTCTTTAGGGACTAGCGTCAGCACAGATACGCAGTATTTT,CAISESLGTSVSTDTQYF
TRBV7-8,NA,NA,TRBJ2-3,TGTGCCAGCAGCTTTGAACGGGGGCCCAACACAGATACGCAGTATTTT,CASSFERGPNTDTQYF
TRBV5-4,TRBD1,many,TRBJ1-1,TGTGCCACCGTGGACAGGGGGACCTCCCACACTGAAGCTTTCTTT,CATVDRGTSHTEAFF
TRBV7-2,NA,NA,TRBJ2-1,TGTGCCAGCAGCTCTTACGGTGGACGGGGCAATGAGCAGTTCTTC,CASSSYGGRGNEQFF
TRBV19,NA,NA,TRBJ1-1,TGTGCCAGTAGTATGGGAACAGGGAAATCCGAAGCTTTCTTT,CASSMGTGKSEAFF
TRBV7-2,NA,many,TRBJ2-7,TGTGCCAGCAGCTTCGGACCGATAGACGAGCAGTACTTC,CASSFGPIDEQYF
TRBV12-3/TRBV12-4,NA,many,TRBJ2-1,TGTGCCAGTTTATTGGGGGCCGGGCTAAAACCGGCTGAGCAGTTCTTC,CASLLGAGLKPAEQFF
TRBV7-9,NA,many,TRBJ2-2,TGTGCCAGCAGCTCATCCGAAAGGACCGGGGAGCTGTTTTTT,CASSSSERTGELFF
TRBV11-2,NA,many,TRBJ1-2,TGTGCCAGCAGCTTAGACAGGGGCATATATGGCTACACCTTC,CASSLDRGIYGYTF